The clone carrying this TCR beta chain came up a few times. TCRdb processed the RT-PCR reads anew with MiXCR; each CDR3 protein has one entry. Of approximately 720,000 distinct CDR3 sequences in the sample, approximately 14% were seen once. The junction had 12 bases not matched to a gene; V was cut back by 4 bases and J by 3 bases. Germline V gives CDR1 MDHEN, CDR2 SYDVKM. This CDR3 is 17 amino acids long. This chain links TRBV28 with TRBJ1-2, with 9 positions matching TRBD1. The specimen was memory CD4+ T cells from blood. This receptor was obtained from a female donor in good health, serving as a healthy control. This CDR3 is CASSSTGTGSPYYGYTF. CDR3 sequence (DNA): TGTGCCAGCAGTTCTACTGGGACAGGGTCGCCCTACTATGGCTACACCTTC.